Sequencing of this T cell receptor beta chain was carried out in a study of memory CD4+ T cells and cytomegalovirus serostatus. Study-wide points: A US-trained random forest predicted CMV serostatus with median AUC around 0.9.

The CDR3 sequence is 12 residues long. Germline loops: CDR1 LNHNV, CDR2 YYDKDF (reference sequence). Concerning this clone: Its specificity is not known. A read error may produce the germline difference seen at one junction end.

Measured with immunoSEQ multiplex PCR; TCRdb has only the in-frame clones, and not every one. The data show 80,000 to 100,000 clones, with 75% to 90% seen just once and approximately 4% held by the top ten. Single viable CD3+CD4+CD8-CD45RO+ cells were sorted as the memory CD4+ T cells. Positive selection with CD4 microbeads enriched total CD4+ T cells. The receptor's source is an adult in good health and CMV-seropositive. The V call is TRBV15, the J call TRBJ2-7; D unclear. The sequenced material came from memory CD4+ T cells from blood. CDR3 in amino acids: CATSRDGWTPAF. The CDR3 bases are TGTGCCACCAGCAGAGATGGGTGGACCCCGGCCTTC. Looking up the rest from reference TRBV15 and TRBJ2-7 gives the full variable domain: DAMVIQNPRYQVTQFGKPVTLSCSQTLNHNVMYWYQQKSSQAPKLLFHYYDKDFNNEADTPDNFQSRRPNTSFCFLDIRSPGLGDTAMYLCATSRDGWTPAFGPGTRLTVT.